These 18 T cell receptor beta chains were all obtained from the same sample, sequenced in a study of blood T cell repertoires in COVID-19. The method was immunoSEQ multiplex PCR; TCRdb's version includes in-frame clones alone and lacks a portion of them. Of around 38,000 clones in the sample, roughly nine tenths were seen once. The sequenced material came from peripheral blood. The receptors were sampled from a human donor in a cohort sampled during active COVID-19.

The rearrangement links TRBV19 to TRBJ2-7, with 11 bases that match TRBD1. The CDR3 totals 15 residues. Per the germline V gene, CDR1 is LNHDA and CDR2 is SQIVND (reference sequence). After removal of 1 base from V and 3 bases from J, the junction contained 2 bases not matched to a gene. CDR3 bases: TGTGCCAGTAGTATAGGGACAGGGGGCATCTACGAGCAGTACTTC. Its translation is CASSIGTGGIYEQYF.

On this clone: The same CDR3 also results from other DNA sequences found in this sample. The rearrangement links TRBV12-3 or TRBV12-4 to TRBJ2-7, with 7 bases lining up with TRBD1. V lost 5 bases to trimming and J lost 3 bases; unmatched junction nucleotides: 1. This CDR3 has 12 residues. CDR3 nucleotides: TGTGCCAGCAGTCCAGGGGGCTACGAGCAGTACTTC. Its protein product is CASSPGGYEQYF.

The chain is built from TRBV9 and TRBJ1-3, with TRBD1 identical over 12 bases. With 4 bases clipped from V and 8 bases from J, the junction kept 7 bases outside the gene matches. CDR1 and CDR2 from the germline V gene are SGDLS and YYNGEE. CDR3 length: 15 amino acids. Written as DNA, the CDR3 is TGTGCCAGCAGCTCCCGGGGACAGGGGGCGGACACCATATATTTT. It yields the protein CASSSRGQGADTIYF.

The chain recombines TRBV3-1 (or the pseudogene TRBV3-2) with TRBJ2-2; D perhaps matches TRBD2 (6 bases). The CDR3 sequence is 16 residues long. V was pared by 1 base and J by 2 bases, with 11 bases between. Germline V gene lookup returns CDR1 LGHDT and CDR2 YNNKEL (reference sequence). CDR3 sequence (DNA): TGTGCCAGCAGCCAAGCCCAGCGGGTTAACACCGGGGAGCTGTTTTTT. As protein: CASSQAQRVNTGELFF.

This chain joins TRBV18 and TRBJ1-6, with D perhaps TRBD1 (5 bases). Germline CDR1 reads KGHSH; CDR2 reads LQKENI. The CDR3 is 14 amino acids. V lost 2 bases and J 6 bases, leaving 8 bases between the germline ends. DNA for the CDR3: TGTGCCAGCTCACCAAAGACAGCTAATTCACCCCTCCACTTT. It translates to CASSPKTANSPLHF.

By share, this clone counts as medium-sized (0.01 to 0.1%). The chain uses TRBV9 and TRBJ1-3, with a possible D match to TRBD1 (6 bases). Trimming stripped 4 bases from V and 0 bases from J, with 11 bases between. Germline-derived CDR1 and CDR2 are SGDLS and YYNGEE. This CDR3 spans 15 amino acids. The CDR3 protein is CASSQQGSSGNTIYF. DNA for the CDR3: TGTGCCAGCAGCCAACAGGGTTCCTCTGGAAACACCATATATTTT. Filled out from reference TRBV9 and TRBJ1-3, the complete variable domain reads DSGVTQTPKHLITATGQRVTLRCSPRSGDLSVYWYQQSLDQGLQFLIQYYNGEERAKGNILERFSAQQFPDLHSELNLSSLELGDSALYFCASSQQGSSGNTIYFGEGSWLTVV.

Concerning this clone itself: Distinct nucleotide sequences in the sample also encode this CDR3. V gene TRBV2 combines with J gene TRBJ1-5, with a weak D call TRBD1 (6 bases). Per the germline V gene, CDR1 is SNHLY and CDR2 is FYNNEI. V dropped 6 bases and J dropped 2 bases, with 14 bases sitting between them. This CDR3 contains 15 residues. The CDR3 sequence is CASSSDRWGNQPQHF. The CDR3 nucleotides are TGTGCCAGCAGCTCTGACAGGTGGGGCAATCAGCCCCAGCATTTT.

The chain couples TRBV3-1 (or the pseudogene TRBV3-2) to TRBJ2-3; 12 bases are shared with TRBD2. The J segment lost 0 bases and the V segment lost 4 bases, leaving 2 bases of the junction unmatched. Germline V gene data show CDR1 as LGHDT and CDR2 as YNNKEL (reference sequence). There are 16 residues in the CDR3. The CDR3 DNA follows: TGTGCCAGCAGCCTCGGACTAGCGGGGAGCACAGATACGCAGTATTTT. Translating gives CASSLGLAGSTDTQYF.

This clone was seen more than once but under ten times. The rearrangement links TRBV5-1 to TRBJ2-5; 7 bases fit TRBD1. Trimming took 1 base from V and 1 from J; bases not matched to a gene: 1. The CDR3 has 14 residues. Germline lookup yields CDR1 SGHRS and CDR2 YFSETQ. This chain's CDR3 is CASSLYRGQETQYF. CDR3 nucleotide sequence: TGCGCCAGCAGCTTGTACAGGGGCCAAGAGACCCAGTACTTC.

V and J are TRBV19 and TRBJ2-5; TRBD1 agrees at 10 bases. Germline CDR1 LNHDA, CDR2 SQIVND (reference sequence). Unmatched junction bases numbered 13, after V lost 5 bases and J lost 4 bases. The CDR3 covers 17 residues. The CDR3, as DNA: TGTGCCAGTAGTGACGGGACAGGGGTTCTTCGGGGAGAGACCCAGTACTTC. Translating it yields CASSDGTGVLRGETQYF.

This clone was observed a single time. V usage is TRBV6-1 and J usage is TRBJ1-5, with TRBD1 as a possible D gene (5 bases). The CDR3 totals 18 residues. The germline CDR1 and CDR2 sequences are MNHNS and SASEGT. V dropped 2 bases and J dropped 0 bases, with 17 bases sitting between them. CDR3 sequence (DNA): TGTGCCAGCAGTGAATTGCGGGGCGGACCATATAGCAATCAGCCCCAGCATTTT. Protein product: CASSELRGGPYSNQPQHF.

The chain carries TRBV6-5 and TRBJ2-6, with D perhaps TRBD2 (5 bases). The CDR3 is 14 amino acids. The germline V gene encodes CDR1 MNHEY and CDR2 SVGAGI. Trimming shortened V by 8 bases and J by 4 bases, and 12 bases separated the two germline ends. Here the CDR3 DNA reads TGTGCCAGCCGAGGGAGCCCCGGGGCCAACGTCCTGACTTTC. Its translation is CASRGSPGANVLTF.

CDR3 sequence reads: CASRFTGMGNSPLHF. CDR3 in DNA: TGTGCCAGCAGATTTACAGGGATGGGGAATTCACCCCTCCACTTT. The V gene is TRBV6-5, the J gene TRBJ1-6; tentatively, D is TRBD1 (6 bases). The germline gives CDR1 MNHEY, CDR2 SVGAGI. V was trimmed by 6 bases and J by 7 bases, leaving 16 bases between them. The CDR3 is made up of 15 amino acids.

The rearrangement joins TRBV4-1 to TRBJ2-3; tentative D call: TRBD1 (6 bases). The germline V gene has CDR1 MGHRA and CDR2 YSYEKL. This CDR3 comprises 16 residues. V was cut by 0 bases and J by 2 bases, with 12 bases left in between. The CDR3 sequence: CASSQDPGQLTDTQYF. CDR3 sequence (DNA): TGCGCCAGCAGCCAAGACCCCGGACAGCTCACAGATACGCAGTATTTT.

This clone has only a few counts. This chain's CDR3 is CASSQAQEGNTGELFF. CDR3 DNA: TGCGCCAGCAGCCAAGCGCAGGAGGGGAACACCGGGGAGCTGTTTTTT. The V gene is TRBV4-1, the J gene TRBJ2-2; D perhaps matches TRBD2 (6 bases). V was clipped by 1 base and J by 1 base, with 10 bases between them. CDR1 is MGHRA and CDR2 is YSYEKL in the germline V gene. CDR3 length: 16 residues.

The V and J genes are TRBV5-1 and TRBJ1-2; TRBD1 is a possible D gene (6 bases). The V gene lost 2 bases and the J gene lost 3 bases, with 8 bases spanning the gap. Germline assignment: CDR1 SGHRS and CDR2 YFSETQ. The CDR3 consists of 13 residues. CDR3 bases: TGCGCCAGCAGCTTCGCAGGGGACTATGGCTACACCTTC. This encodes CASSFAGDYGYTF.

J is TRBJ2-5 and V is TRBV5-1; maybe TRBD1 (6 bases). The V end was cut by 2 bases, the J end by 3 bases, with 14 bases between. Germline values: CDR1 SGHRS, CDR2 YFSETQ. This CDR3 comprises 15 residues. In DNA, the CDR3 is TGCGCCAGCAGCTTTGAGGCCAGGGGAGAAGAGACCCAGTACTTC. Encoded protein: CASSFEARGEETQYF.

For this clone: Other DNA sequences within the sample encode an identical CDR3. J is TRBJ1-3 and V is TRBV16; D gene unclear. Germline V gene data show CDR1 as KGHSY and CDR2 as FQNENV. The CDR3 runs to 13 residues. Deletions cut 2 bases from V and 2 bases from J, with 4 bases between. The CDR3 loop is CASSQPAGNTIYF. DNA for the CDR3: TGTGCCAGCAGCCAACCTGCTGGAAACACCATATATTTT.